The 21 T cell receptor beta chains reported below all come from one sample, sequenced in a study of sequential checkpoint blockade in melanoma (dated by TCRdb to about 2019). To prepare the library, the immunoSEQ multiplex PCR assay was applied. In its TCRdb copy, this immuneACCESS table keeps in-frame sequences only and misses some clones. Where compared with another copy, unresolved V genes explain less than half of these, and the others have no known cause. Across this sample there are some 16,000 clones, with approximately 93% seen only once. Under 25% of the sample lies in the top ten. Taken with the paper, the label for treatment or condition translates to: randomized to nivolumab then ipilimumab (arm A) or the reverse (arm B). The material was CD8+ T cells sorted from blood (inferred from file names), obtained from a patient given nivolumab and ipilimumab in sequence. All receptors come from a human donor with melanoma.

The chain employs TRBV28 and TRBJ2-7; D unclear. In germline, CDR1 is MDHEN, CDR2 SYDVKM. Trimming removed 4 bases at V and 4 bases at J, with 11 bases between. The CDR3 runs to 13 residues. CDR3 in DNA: TGTGCCAGCAGTTATCAGGTTGGGTACGAGCAGTACTTC. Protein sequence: CASSYQVGYEQYF.

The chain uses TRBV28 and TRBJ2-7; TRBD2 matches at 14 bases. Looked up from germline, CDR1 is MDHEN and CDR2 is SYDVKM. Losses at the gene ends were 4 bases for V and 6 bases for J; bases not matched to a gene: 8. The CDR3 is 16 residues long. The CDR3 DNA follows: TGTGCCAGCAGTTCCCCGGGGACTAGCGGGAGTAGCGAGCAGTACTTC. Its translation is CASSSPGTSGSSEQYF. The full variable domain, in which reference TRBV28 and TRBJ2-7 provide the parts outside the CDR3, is DVKVTQSSRYLVKRTGEKVFLECVQDMDHENMFWYRQDPGLGLRLIYFSYDVKMKEKGDIPEGYSVSREKKERFSLILESASTNQTSMYLCASSSPGTSGSSEQYFGPGTRLTVT.

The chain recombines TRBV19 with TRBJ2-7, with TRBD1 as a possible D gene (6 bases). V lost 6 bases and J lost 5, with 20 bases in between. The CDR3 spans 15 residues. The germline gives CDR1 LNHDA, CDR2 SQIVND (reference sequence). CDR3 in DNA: TGTGCCAGTAGCAGATCAGGGGCCTCGCCCAACGAGCAGTACGTC. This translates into CASSRSGASPNEQYV.

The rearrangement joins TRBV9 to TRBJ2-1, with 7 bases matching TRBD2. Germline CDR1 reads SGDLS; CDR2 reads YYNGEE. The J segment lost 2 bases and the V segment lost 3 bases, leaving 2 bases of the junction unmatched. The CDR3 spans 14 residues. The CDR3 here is CASSDGTTYNEQFF. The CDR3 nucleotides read TGTGCCAGCAGCGACGGGACTACCTACAATGAGCAGTTCTTC.

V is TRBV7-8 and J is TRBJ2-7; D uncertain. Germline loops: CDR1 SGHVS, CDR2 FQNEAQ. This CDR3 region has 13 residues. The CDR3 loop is CASSLVLNGLITV. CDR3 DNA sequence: TGTGCCAGCAGCTTAGTTCTCAATGGGCTCATCACTGTC.

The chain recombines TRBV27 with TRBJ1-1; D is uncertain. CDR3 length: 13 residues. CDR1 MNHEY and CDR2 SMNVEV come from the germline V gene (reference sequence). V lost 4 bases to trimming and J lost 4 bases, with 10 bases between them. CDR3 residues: CASSYQAGTEAFF. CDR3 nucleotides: TGTGCCAGCAGTTATCAGGCGGGCACTGAAGCTTTCTTT.

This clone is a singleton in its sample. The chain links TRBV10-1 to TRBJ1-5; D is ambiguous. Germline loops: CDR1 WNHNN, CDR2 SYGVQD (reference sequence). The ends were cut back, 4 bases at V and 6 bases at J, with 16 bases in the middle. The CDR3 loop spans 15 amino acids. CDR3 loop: CASSARRRSCQPQHF. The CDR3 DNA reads TGCGCCAGCAGTGCCCGACGGAGATCATGTCAGCCCCAGCATTTT.

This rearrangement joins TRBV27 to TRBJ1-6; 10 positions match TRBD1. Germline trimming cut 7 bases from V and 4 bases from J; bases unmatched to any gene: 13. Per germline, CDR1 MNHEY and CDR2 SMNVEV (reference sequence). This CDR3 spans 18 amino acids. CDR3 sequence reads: CASTGRDRGAPYNSPLHF. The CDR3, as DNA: TGTGCCAGCACCGGCCGGGACAGGGGCGCCCCATATAATTCACCCCTCCACTTT.

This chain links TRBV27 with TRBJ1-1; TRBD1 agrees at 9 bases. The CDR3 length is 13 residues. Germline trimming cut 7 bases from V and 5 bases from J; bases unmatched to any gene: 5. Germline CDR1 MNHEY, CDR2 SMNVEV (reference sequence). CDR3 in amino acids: CASTDRGGTEAFF. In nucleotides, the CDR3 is TGTGCCAGCACCGACAGGGGGGGGACTGAAGCTTTCTTT.

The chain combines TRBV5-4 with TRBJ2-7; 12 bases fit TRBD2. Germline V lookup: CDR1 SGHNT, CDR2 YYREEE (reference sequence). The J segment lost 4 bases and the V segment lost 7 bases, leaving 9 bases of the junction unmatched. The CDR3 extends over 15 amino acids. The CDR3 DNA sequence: TGTGCCAGCGGGGCCTCACTAGCGGGGGGATACGAGCAGTACTTC. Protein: CASGASLAGGYEQYF.

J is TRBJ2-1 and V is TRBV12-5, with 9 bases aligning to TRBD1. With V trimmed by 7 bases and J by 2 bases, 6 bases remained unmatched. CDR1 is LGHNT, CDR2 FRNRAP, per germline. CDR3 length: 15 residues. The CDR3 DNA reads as TGTGCTAGTGCCGCGGGACAGGGCACCTACAATGAGCAGTTCTTC. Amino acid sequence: CASAAGQGTYNEQFF.

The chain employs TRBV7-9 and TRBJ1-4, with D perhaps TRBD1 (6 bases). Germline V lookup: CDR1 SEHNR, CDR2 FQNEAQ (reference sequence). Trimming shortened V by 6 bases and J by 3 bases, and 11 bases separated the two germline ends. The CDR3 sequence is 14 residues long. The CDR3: CASSPTGSNEKLFF. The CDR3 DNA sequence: TGTGCCAGCAGTCCTACAGGGTCTAATGAAAAACTGTTTTTT.

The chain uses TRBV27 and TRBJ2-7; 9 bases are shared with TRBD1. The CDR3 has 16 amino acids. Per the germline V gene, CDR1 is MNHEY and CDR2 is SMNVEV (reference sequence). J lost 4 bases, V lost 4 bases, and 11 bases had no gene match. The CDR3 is CASSSTGGPLPYEQYF. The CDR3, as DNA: TGTGCCAGCAGTTCCACAGGGGGCCCGTTACCATACGAGCAGTACTTC.

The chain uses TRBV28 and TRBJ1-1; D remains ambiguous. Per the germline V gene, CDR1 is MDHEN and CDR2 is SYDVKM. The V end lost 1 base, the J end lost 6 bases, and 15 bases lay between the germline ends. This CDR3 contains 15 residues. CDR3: CASSLFRLRKAEAFF. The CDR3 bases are TGTGCCAGCAGTTTATTCCGACTCAGAAAGGCTGAAGCTTTCTTT.

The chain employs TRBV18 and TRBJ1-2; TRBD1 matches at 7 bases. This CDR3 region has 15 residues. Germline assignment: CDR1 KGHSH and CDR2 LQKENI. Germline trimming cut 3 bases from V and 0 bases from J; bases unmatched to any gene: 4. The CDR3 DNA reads TGTGCCAGCTCACCGTCGGGACAGACTAACTATGGCTACACCTTC. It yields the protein CASSPSGQTNYGYTF.

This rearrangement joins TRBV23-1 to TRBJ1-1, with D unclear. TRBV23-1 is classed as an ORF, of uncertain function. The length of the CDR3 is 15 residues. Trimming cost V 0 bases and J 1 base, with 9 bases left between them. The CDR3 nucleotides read TGCGCCAGCAGTCAATCGTGGCCGCAGAACACTGAAGCTTTCTTT. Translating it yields CASSQSWPQNTEAFF.

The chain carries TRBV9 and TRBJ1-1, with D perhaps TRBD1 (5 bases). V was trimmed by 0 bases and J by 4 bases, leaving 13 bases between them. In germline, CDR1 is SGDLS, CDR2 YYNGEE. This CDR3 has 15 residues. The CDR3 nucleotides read TGTGCCAGCAGCGTAGTCGGGGGAGGAGGCACTGAAGCTTTCTTT. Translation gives CASSVVGGGGTEAFF.

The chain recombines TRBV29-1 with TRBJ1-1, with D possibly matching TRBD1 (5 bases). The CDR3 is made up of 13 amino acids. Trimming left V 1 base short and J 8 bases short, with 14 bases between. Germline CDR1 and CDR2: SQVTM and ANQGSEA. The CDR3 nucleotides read TGCAGCGTTGAAGGGCAGGGCACGATGGAAGCTTTCTTT. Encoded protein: CSVEGQGTMEAFF.

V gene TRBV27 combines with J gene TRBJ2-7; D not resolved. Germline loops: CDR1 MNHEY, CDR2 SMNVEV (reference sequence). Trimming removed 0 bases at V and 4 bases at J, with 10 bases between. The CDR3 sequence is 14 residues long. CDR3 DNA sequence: TGTGCCAGCAGTTTATCCCCCAGAGGATACGAGCAGTACGTC. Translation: CASSLSPRGYEQYV.

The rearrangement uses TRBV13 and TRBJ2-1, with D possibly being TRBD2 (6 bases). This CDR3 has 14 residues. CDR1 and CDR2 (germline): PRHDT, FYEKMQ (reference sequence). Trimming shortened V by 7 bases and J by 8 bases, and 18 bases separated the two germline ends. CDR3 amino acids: CASTFGGLGYEQFF. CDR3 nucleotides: TGTGCCAGCACCTTTGGGGGGTTAGGGTATGAGCAGTTCTTC.

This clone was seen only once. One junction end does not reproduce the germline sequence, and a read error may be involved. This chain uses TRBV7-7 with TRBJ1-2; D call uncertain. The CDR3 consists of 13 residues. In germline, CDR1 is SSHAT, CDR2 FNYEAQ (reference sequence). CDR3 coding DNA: TGTGCTAGCAGCTTTTTACAGAAATATGGCTACACCTTC. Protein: CASSFLQKYGYTF. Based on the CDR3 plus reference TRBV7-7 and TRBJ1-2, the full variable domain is GAGVSQSPRYKVTKRGQDVTLRCDPISSHATLYWYQQALGQGPEFLTYFNYEAQPDKSGLPSDRFSAERPEGSISTLTIQRTEQRDSAMYRCASSFLQKYGYTFGSGTRLTVV.